Below, 32 T cell receptor beta chains from the same sample are listed, as sequenced in a study of blood T cell repertoires in COVID-19. Clones were sequenced by immunoSEQ multiplex PCR, and TCRdb holds only the in-frame ones, with some missing. The sample carries about 190,000 clones, around 89% recorded once. Sample: peripheral blood. The receptors come from a man in his fifties or sixties with acute or convalescent COVID-19.

This chain joins TRBV9 and TRBJ1-1, with D maybe TRBD1 (5 bases). The V end lost 6 bases, the J end lost 0 bases, and 24 bases lay between the germline ends. Germline CDR1 is SGDLS and CDR2 is YYNGEE. This CDR3 contains 18 residues. In nucleotides, the CDR3 is TGTGCCAGCACCCGTTCGGTGACAGTCAGGAACATGAACACTGAAGCTTTCTTT. This sequence encodes CASTRSVTVRNMNTEAFF. The full variable domain, with the rest looked up from reference TRBV9 and TRBJ1-1, is DSGVTQTPKHLITATGQRVTLRCSPRSGDLSVYWYQQSLDQGLQFLIQYYNGEERAKGNILERFSAQQFPDLHSELNLSSLELGDSALYFCASTRSVTVRNMNTEAFFGQGTRLTVV.

The chain carries TRBV5-1 and TRBJ2-1; tentative D call: TRBD1 (5 bases). This CDR3 has 12 amino acids. The germline V and J ends were trimmed by 5 bases and 10 bases, with 13 bases remaining between them. Germline-derived CDR1 and CDR2 are SGHRS and YFSETQ. This CDR3 is CASRFDSQEQFF. DNA of the CDR3: TGCGCCAGCAGATTTGACAGCCAGGAGCAGTTCTTC.

The chain joins TRBV5-8 to TRBJ2-2; tentatively, D is TRBD2 (6 bases). Germline lookup yields CDR1 SGHTS and CDR2 YDEGEE. V dropped 1 base and J dropped 6 bases, with 19 bases sitting between them. The CDR3 sequence is 17 residues long. The CDR3 DNA follows: TGTGCCAGCAGCTTGAGTGTCGGGGGAGGATTCGCCGGGGAGCTGTTTTTT. Translating it yields CASSLSVGGGFAGELFF.

The genes are TRBV9 and TRBJ2-5; TRBD1 agrees at 9 bases. V lost 4 bases, J lost 4 bases, and 8 bases stayed unmatched. There are 15 residues in the CDR3. CDR1 and CDR2 from the germline V gene are SGDLS and YYNGEE. The CDR3 sequence: CASSTRDRVRETQYF. The CDR3 region has the DNA TGTGCCAGCAGCACCCGGGACAGGGTAAGAGAGACCCAGTACTTC.

The chain carries TRBV7-3 and TRBJ2-2; weak D call: TRBD1 (5 bases). The germline V gene encodes CDR1 SGHTA and CDR2 FQGTGA. CDR3 length equals 20 residues. Trimming stripped 0 bases from V and 0 bases from J, with 20 bases between. CDR3 loop: CASSLTAPLTGISNTGELFF. CDR3 DNA sequence: TGTGCCAGCAGCTTAACGGCCCCACTTACAGGAATCTCGAACACCGGGGAGCTGTTTTTT.

The chain has TRBV7-2 and TRBJ2-3, with 12 nucleotides matching TRBD2. This CDR3 is built from 17 residues. After removal of 2 bases from V and 6 bases from J, the junction contained 9 bases not matched to a gene. Germline V CDR1 and CDR2: SGHTA, FQGNSA. As DNA, the CDR3 is TGTGCCAGCAGCTTATGGACTAGCGGGGCGTCGTCCGATACGCAGTATTTT. It encodes CASSLWTSGASSDTQYF.

The gene calls are TRBV7-8 and TRBJ2-7; no definite D call. The germline V gene has CDR1 SGHVS and CDR2 FQNEAQ. The length of the CDR3 is 15 residues. Trimming took 1 base from V and 2 from J, leaving 12 bases between them. The CDR3 region is CASSLGGSLTYEQYF. The CDR3 region has the DNA TGTGCCAGCAGCTTAGGCGGCAGCCTTACCTACGAGCAGTACTTC.

The rearrangement joins TRBV6-2 or TRBV6-3 to TRBJ2-3; D is uncertain. V lost 3 bases and J 1 base, leaving 11 bases between the germline ends. The germline gives CDR1 MNHEY, CDR2 SVGEGT. The CDR3 consists of 15 residues. The CDR3 sequence is CASSYPGSGTDTQYF. CDR3 nucleotide sequence: TGTGCCAGCAGTTATCCGGGTTCCGGCACAGATACGCAGTATTTT.

The rearrangement joins TRBV9 to TRBJ2-1, with TRBD2 identical over 13 bases. Per the germline V gene, CDR1 is SGDLS and CDR2 is YYNGEE. This CDR3 is 16 amino acids long. Trimming cost V 5 bases and J 3 bases; bases outside gene matches: 5. Written as DNA, the CDR3 is TGTGCCAGCAGTGCGGGACTAGCGGGATACTACAATGAGCAGTTCTTC. This sequence encodes CASSAGLAGYYNEQFF.

This clone appeared a single time. The same CDR3 also results from other DNA sequences found in this sample. This sequence joins TRBV12-3 or TRBV12-4 and TRBJ2-5; D is unresolved. The V end lost 3 bases, the J end lost 5 bases, and 4 bases lay between the germline ends. The CDR3 totals 11 residues. CDR3 in DNA: TGTGCCAGCAGTTTCTCGGAGACCCAGTACTTC. Its translation: CASSFSETQYF.

The chain carries TRBV28 and TRBJ1-4; a possible D gene is TRBD1 (5 bases). Trimming stripped 8 bases from V and 5 bases from J, with 12 bases between. Germline loops: CDR1 MDHEN, CDR2 SYDVKM. This CDR3 is built from 13 residues. The CDR3 bases are TGTGCCAGCTGGGGGGGGGAGAATGAAAAACTGTTTTTT. It yields the protein CASWGGENEKLFF.

V gene TRBV7-6 combines with J gene TRBJ1-2; 7 bases match TRBD1. CDR3 length: 13 amino acids. Germline V gene lookup returns CDR1 SGHVS and CDR2 FNYEAQ. V gave up 4 bases and J gave up 4 bases; unmatched junction bases: 3. The CDR3 DNA sequence: TGTGCCAGCAGCTCCCGGACAGGCTATGGCTACACCTTC. Its protein is CASSSRTGYGYTF.

The chain is built from TRBV7-2 and TRBJ1-6; the match to TRBD1 covers 9 bases. The junction had 13 bases not matched to a gene; V was cut back by 6 bases and J by 10 bases. The CDR3 is 16 residues long. The germline gives CDR1 SGHTA, CDR2 FQGNSA. The CDR3: CASRGAGTGFFSPLHF. CDR3 in DNA: TGTGCCAGCAGGGGGGCCGGGACAGGGTTTTTCTCACCCCTCCACTTT.

The CDR3 loop is CASRRQGVINEQFF. The CDR3 DNA is TGTGCCAGTAGGCGACAGGGGGTTATCAATGAGCAGTTCTTC. The gene calls are TRBV19 and TRBJ2-1, with 9 nucleotides matching TRBD1. V was clipped by 6 bases and J by 6 bases; unmatched bases: 6. This CDR3 is built from 14 residues. Germline CDR1 reads LNHDA; CDR2 reads SQIVND (reference sequence).

The chain carries TRBV28 and TRBJ2-3; D is unresolved. Trimming removed 6 bases from V and 5 bases from J, with 6 bases in between. In germline, CDR1 is MDHEN, CDR2 SYDVKM. This CDR3 is built from 11 residues. DNA of the CDR3: TGTGCCAGCAGCCAGGAAGATACGCAGTATTTT. This encodes CASSQEDTQYF.

CDR3 nucleotides: TGTGCCAGCAGTTTACTAGGGGGCGGGGATCAGCCCCAGCATTTT. Its protein product is CASSLLGGGDQPQHF. The chain recombines TRBV28 with TRBJ1-5; 7 bases line up with TRBD1. Trimming removed 2 bases from V and 5 bases from J; junction bases left unmatched: 6. This CDR3 has 15 amino acids. From germline, CDR1 is MDHEN and CDR2 SYDVKM.

This chain connects TRBV9 to TRBJ2-5, with 9 bases that match TRBD1. There are 15 residues in the CDR3. The germline gives CDR1 SGDLS, CDR2 YYNGEE. V was pared by 0 bases and J by 4 bases, with 4 bases of the junction left unmatched. CDR3 DNA: TGTGCCAGCAGCGTAGAACAGGGGGCGGGAGAGACCCAGTACTTC. Its protein product is CASSVEQGAGETQYF.

The J gene is TRBJ2-3, the V gene TRBV7-2; a possible D gene is TRBD2 (7 bases). Germline V gene lookup returns CDR1 SGHTA and CDR2 FQGNSA. V lost 3 bases and J lost 4, with 14 bases in between. This CDR3 comprises 15 residues. CDR3 in DNA: TGTGCCAGCAGCTTTTCGGGGGGCGGGGCAGATACGCAGTATTTT. This translates into CASSFSGGGADTQYF.

The genes are TRBV2 and TRBJ1-1; D might be TRBD1 (6 bases). The V gene's germline CDR1 is SNHLY and CDR2 FYNNEI. V shed 0 bases and J shed 10 bases, with 15 bases lying between them. The CDR3 is 14 amino acids. CDR3 DNA: TGTGCCAGCAGTGAAGCGGGGAGGGGGTCGGTAGCTTTCTTT. Translating it yields CASSEAGRGSVAFF.

The chain links TRBV5-4 to TRBJ2-7; no definite D call. The CDR3 has 11 residues. Germline CDR1 SGHNT, CDR2 YYREEE (reference sequence). Trimming cost V 3 bases and J 3 bases, with 4 bases left between them. CDR3 sequence reads: CASSSNYEQYV. DNA for the CDR3: TGTGCCAGCAGCTCAAACTACGAGCAGTACGTC.

The rearrangement joins TRBV4-3 to TRBJ1-2; 8 positions match TRBD1. The V and J ends lost 1 base and 8 bases, in that order; junction bases with no gene match: 9. The germline V gene has CDR1 LGHNA and CDR2 YSLEER. The CDR3 contains 15 residues. The CDR3 DNA reads TGCGCCAGCAGCCAAGTGGCAGGGGGCATGGGAGGCTACACCTTC. Encoded protein: CASSQVAGGMGGYTF.

This rearrangement joins TRBV6-4 to TRBJ1-6; D not certain. The CDR3 runs to 13 residues. The V end was cut by 6 bases, the J end by 9 bases, with 12 bases between. The germline gives CDR1 MRHNA, CDR2 SNTAGT. The CDR3 sequence is CASSEGRGSPLHF. Written as DNA, the CDR3 is TGTGCCAGCAGCGAGGGTCGAGGTTCACCCCTCCACTTT.

This chain links TRBV3-1 (or the pseudogene TRBV3-2) with TRBJ1-5; no reliable D call. The CDR3 totals 16 residues. Per the germline V gene, CDR1 is LGHDT and CDR2 is YNNKEL (reference sequence). The V end was cut by 6 bases, the J end by 0 bases, with 15 bases between. The CDR3 reads CASRHTRTCSNQPQHF. Written as DNA, the CDR3 is TGTGCCAGCAGGCACACACGAACGTGTAGCAATCAGCCCCAGCATTTT.

The CDR3 bases are TGTGCCAGCAGTCGGTCCCGGACAAATGGTTATCAGCCCCAGCATTTT. Translating gives CASSRSRTNGYQPQHF. The rearrangement joins TRBV27 to TRBJ1-5, with TRBD1 as a possible D gene (5 bases). Germline V gene data show CDR1 as MNHEY and CDR2 as SMNVEV (reference sequence). The CDR3 runs 16 residues. V was shortened by 5 bases and J by 5 bases, with 19 bases between the two germline ends.

CDR3 loop: CASSLIAGGKDTQYF. The CDR3 DNA follows: TGTGCCAGCAGTTTAATAGCGGGAGGGAAAGATACGCAGTATTTT. The genes are TRBV28 and TRBJ2-3; 11 bases are a match to TRBD2. The CDR3 length is 15 residues. V shed 2 bases, J shed 5 bases, and the junction held 3 bases outside the gene matches. CDR1 MDHEN and CDR2 SYDVKM come from the germline V gene. Full variable domain (missing parts from reference TRBV28 and TRBJ2-3): DVKVTQSSRYLVKRTGEKVFLECVQDMDHENMFWYRQDPGLGLRLIYFSYDVKMKEKGDIPEGYSVSREKKERFSLILESASTNQTSMYLCASSLIAGGKDTQYFGPGTRLTVL.

This chain links TRBV6-5 with TRBJ1-6, with a tentative D call TRBD1 (6 bases). The V end lost 7 bases, the J end lost 10 bases, and 20 bases lay between the germline ends. CDR3 length: 15 amino acids. Germline V gene sequence: CDR1 MNHEY, CDR2 SVGAGI. The CDR3, as DNA: TGTGCCAGCACCCAGGGGAGGGTAGGTGGGTCACCCCTCCACTTT. Protein product: CASTQGRVGGSPLHF.

The rearrangement uses TRBV7-2 and TRBJ2-5, with D possibly being TRBD2 (5 bases). This CDR3 spans 13 amino acids. Germline values: CDR1 SGHTA, CDR2 FQGNSA. Deletions cut 5 bases from V and 1 base from J, with 8 bases between. CDR3 loop: CASSRGGQETQYF. The CDR3 nucleotides are TGTGCCAGCAGCCGAGGAGGCCAAGAGACCCAGTACTTC.

This clone was detected once. In nucleotides, the CDR3 is TGCAGCGTAGAAAAGGGACAGAACACTGAAGCTTTCTTT. Translating gives CSVEKGQNTEAFF. The chain employs TRBV29-1 and TRBJ1-1, with a tentative D call TRBD1 (6 bases). V gave up 6 bases and J gave up 1 base, with 12 bases separating them. Germline CDR1 SQVTM, CDR2 ANQGSEA. This CDR3 comprises 13 residues.

The CDR3 DNA is TGTGCCAGCAGCAGGAGGGACAGGGGAGGGGAGACCCAGTACTTC. Translating gives CASSRRDRGGETQYF. The chain links TRBV5-4 to TRBJ2-5; 10 bases map to TRBD1. The trim removed 4 bases at V and 5 bases at J, leaving 8 bases unmatched. CDR3 length equals 15 residues. CDR1 is SGHNT and CDR2 is YYREEE in the germline V gene (reference sequence).

CDR3 DNA: TGTGCCAGCAGTGAAGGGTGGAGGCAGGAGGGAGAGACCCAGTACTTC. Protein sequence: CASSEGWRQEGETQYF. This chain links TRBV2 with TRBJ2-5; D may be TRBD2 (6 bases). The CDR3 is 16 amino acids. Per the germline V gene, CDR1 is SNHLY and CDR2 is FYNNEI. V was shortened by 1 base and J by 4 bases, with 16 bases between the two germline ends.

The V and J genes are TRBV2 and TRBJ1-4, with 10 nucleotides matching TRBD1. From germline, CDR1 is SNHLY and CDR2 FYNNEI. Trimming took 8 bases from V and 6 from J; bases not matched to a gene: 3. The CDR3 is 13 residues long. The CDR3 spells CASLTGGDEKLFF. The CDR3 nucleotides read TGTGCCAGCTTGACAGGGGGCGATGAAAAACTGTTTTTT.

V and J are TRBV5-5 and TRBJ2-5, with 7 nucleotides matching TRBD1. CDR1 is SGHKS, CDR2 YYEKEE, per germline (reference sequence). The V gene end was trimmed by 4 bases and the J gene end by 1 base; junction bases not matched to a gene: 4. This CDR3 is 14 amino acids long. The CDR3 DNA reads as TGTGCCAGCAGCCCGGGACAGATCCAAGAGACCCAGTACTTC. Its translation: CASSPGQIQETQYF.